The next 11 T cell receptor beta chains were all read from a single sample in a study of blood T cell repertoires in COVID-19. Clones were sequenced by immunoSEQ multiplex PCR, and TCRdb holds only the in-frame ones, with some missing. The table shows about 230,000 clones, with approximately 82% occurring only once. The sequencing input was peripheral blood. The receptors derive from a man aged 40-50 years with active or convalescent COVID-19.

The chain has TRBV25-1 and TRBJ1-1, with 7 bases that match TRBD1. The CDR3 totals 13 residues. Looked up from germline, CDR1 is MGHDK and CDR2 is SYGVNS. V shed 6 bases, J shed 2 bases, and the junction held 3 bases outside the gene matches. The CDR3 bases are TGTGCCAGCAGCAGGGACAGTAACACTGAAGCTTTCTTT. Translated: CASSRDSNTEAFF.

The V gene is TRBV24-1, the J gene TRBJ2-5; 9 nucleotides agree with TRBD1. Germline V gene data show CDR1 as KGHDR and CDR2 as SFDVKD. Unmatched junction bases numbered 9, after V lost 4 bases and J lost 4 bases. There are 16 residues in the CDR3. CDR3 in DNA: TGTGCCACCAGTGAAGGGACAGGGAGGGGAGGAGAGACCCAGTACTTC. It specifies CATSEGTGRGGETQYF.

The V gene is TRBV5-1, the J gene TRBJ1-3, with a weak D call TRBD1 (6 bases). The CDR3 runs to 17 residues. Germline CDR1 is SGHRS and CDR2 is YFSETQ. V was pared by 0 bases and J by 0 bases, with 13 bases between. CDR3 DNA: TGCGCCAGCAGCTTGGCCCCCCAGGGGATCTCTGGAAACACCATATATTTT. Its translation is CASSLAPQGISGNTIYF. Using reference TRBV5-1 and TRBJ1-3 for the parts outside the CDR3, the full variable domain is KAGVTQTPRYLIKTRGQQVTLSCSPISGHRSVSWYQQTPGQGLQFLFEYFSETQRNKGNFPGRFSGRQFSNSRSEMNVSTLELGDSALYLCASSLAPQGISGNTIYFGEGSWLTVV.

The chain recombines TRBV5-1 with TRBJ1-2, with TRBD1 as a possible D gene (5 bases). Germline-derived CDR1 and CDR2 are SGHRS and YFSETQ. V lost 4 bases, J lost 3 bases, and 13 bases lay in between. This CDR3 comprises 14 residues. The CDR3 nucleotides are TGCGCCAGCAGCGGTGGGGGGAACTACTATGGCTACACCTTC. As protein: CASSGGGNYYGYTF. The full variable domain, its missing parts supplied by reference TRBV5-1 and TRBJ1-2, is KAGVTQTPRYLIKTRGQQVTLSCSPISGHRSVSWYQQTPGQGLQFLFEYFSETQRNKGNFPGRFSGRQFSNSRSEMNVSTLELGDSALYLCASSGGGNYYGYTFGSGTRLTVV.

CDR3 nucleotide sequence: TGCGCCAGCAGCTTGGACTCCCCCATTGAGCAGTTCTTC. Its translation is CASSLDSPIEQFF. The chain has TRBV5-1 and TRBJ2-1; D ambiguous. The CDR3 contains 13 residues. Germline V gene lookup returns CDR1 SGHRS and CDR2 YFSETQ. Trimming pared 0 bases from V and 9 bases from J, leaving 10 bases between.

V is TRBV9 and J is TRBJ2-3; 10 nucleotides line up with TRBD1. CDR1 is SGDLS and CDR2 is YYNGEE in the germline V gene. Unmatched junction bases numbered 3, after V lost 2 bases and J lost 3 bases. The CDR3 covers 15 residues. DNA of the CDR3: TGTGCCAGCAGCGTGTCGGACAGGGGGACAGATACGCAGTATTTT. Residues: CASSVSDRGTDTQYF.

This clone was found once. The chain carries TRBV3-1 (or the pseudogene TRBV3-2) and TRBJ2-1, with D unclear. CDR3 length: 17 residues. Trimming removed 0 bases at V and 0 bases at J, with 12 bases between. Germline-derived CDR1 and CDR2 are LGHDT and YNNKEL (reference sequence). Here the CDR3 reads CASSQESWVASYNEQFF. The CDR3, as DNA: TGTGCCAGCAGCCAAGAATCATGGGTAGCCTCCTACAATGAGCAGTTCTTC.

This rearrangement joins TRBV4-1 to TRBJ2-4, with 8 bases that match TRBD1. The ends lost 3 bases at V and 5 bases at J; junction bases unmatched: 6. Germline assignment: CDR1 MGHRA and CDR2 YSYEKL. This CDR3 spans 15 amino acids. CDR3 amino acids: CASSHQTGDQNIQYF. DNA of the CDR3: TGCGCCAGCAGCCACCAGACAGGGGACCAAAACATTCAGTACTTC.

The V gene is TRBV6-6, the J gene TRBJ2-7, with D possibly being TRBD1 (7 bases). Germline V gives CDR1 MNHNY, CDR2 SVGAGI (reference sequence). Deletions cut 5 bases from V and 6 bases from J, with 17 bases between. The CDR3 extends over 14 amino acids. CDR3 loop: CASSSLWQGGEQYF. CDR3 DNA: TGTGCCAGCAGTAGCCTTTGGCAGGGGGGCGAGCAGTACTTC.

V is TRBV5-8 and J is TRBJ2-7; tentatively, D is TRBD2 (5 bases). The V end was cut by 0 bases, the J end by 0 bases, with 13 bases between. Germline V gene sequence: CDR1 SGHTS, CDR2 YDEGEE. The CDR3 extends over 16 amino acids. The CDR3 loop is CASSLDGEFGSYEQYF. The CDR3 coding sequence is TGTGCCAGCAGCTTGGACGGGGAGTTTGGCTCCTACGAGCAGTACTTC.

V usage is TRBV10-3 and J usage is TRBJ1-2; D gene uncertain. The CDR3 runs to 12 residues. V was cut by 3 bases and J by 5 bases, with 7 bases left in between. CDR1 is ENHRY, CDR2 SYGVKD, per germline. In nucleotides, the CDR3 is TGTGCCATCAGTGAACAGAGATATGGCTACACCTTC. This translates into CAISEQRYGYTF.